This record looks at one T cell receptor (beta chain) sequence and its context. Its antigen is as yet unknown. Other DNA sequences in the same sample also yield this CDR3. The entry originates in a study of cytomegalovirus exposure and HLA in healthy donors. Trimming pared 0 bases from V and 0 bases from J, leaving 4 bases between. This CDR3 spans 14 amino acids. From germline, CDR1 is SGHRS and CDR2 YFSETQ. All the people who gave samples were healthy bone marrow donors. These donors counted as nominally healthy when sampled, but unrecorded immune exposures were likely. A multiplex PCR was run with 60 Vbeta primers and 13 Jbeta primers. Generated by immunoSEQ multiplex PCR, the TCRdb table keeps only in-frame clones and is missing some. The sample holds some 64,000 clones. Study-wide results and limits: Sequencing likely caused a cluster of highly shared sequence variants. Through in vitro validation, three CMV-associated chains were shown to be specific for CMV antigens.

The chain combines TRBV5-1 with TRBJ2-1, with D uncertain. The sequence was collected from a young woman in good health and CMV-seronegative. The sample consisted of PBMCs. The CDR3 region is CASSLGSSYNEQFF. CDR3 sequence (DNA): TGCGCCAGCAGCTTGGGGAGCTCCTACAATGAGCAGTTCTTC.